This T cell receptor beta chain was captured in a study of blood T cells in healthy people across ages. Points from the study as a whole: More naive CD4+ cells and higher diversity were found in long-lived than in aged donors.

The CDR3 sequence is 13 residues long. CDR1 and CDR2 (germline): DFQATT, SNEGSKA (reference sequence). V lost 4 bases and J lost 7, with 16 bases in between. The authors ran a second PCR of roughly 7 to 11 cycles using a sample-barcoded 5' primer and a J-beta primer mix. All cDNA molecules were each tagged by a template-switch adaptor with 12 random nucleotides. TCRdb passed the 5' RACE reads through MiXCR, listing each CDR3 protein once. Of about 1 million distinct CDR3 sequences listed, 35% to 50% are singletons. Each donor's blood draw was 8.5 to 10 milliliters of peripheral blood. A note on this clonotype: Antigen unknown.

The receptor's source is a woman aged 55-69 years in good health. The V gene is TRBV20-1, the J gene TRBJ1-2; D perhaps matches TRBD1 (6 bases). Sequenced input: blood. The CDR3 nucleotides are TGCAGTGCTACCTCACAGGGTCGGAGTGGCTACACCTTC. As protein: CSATSQGRSGYTF.